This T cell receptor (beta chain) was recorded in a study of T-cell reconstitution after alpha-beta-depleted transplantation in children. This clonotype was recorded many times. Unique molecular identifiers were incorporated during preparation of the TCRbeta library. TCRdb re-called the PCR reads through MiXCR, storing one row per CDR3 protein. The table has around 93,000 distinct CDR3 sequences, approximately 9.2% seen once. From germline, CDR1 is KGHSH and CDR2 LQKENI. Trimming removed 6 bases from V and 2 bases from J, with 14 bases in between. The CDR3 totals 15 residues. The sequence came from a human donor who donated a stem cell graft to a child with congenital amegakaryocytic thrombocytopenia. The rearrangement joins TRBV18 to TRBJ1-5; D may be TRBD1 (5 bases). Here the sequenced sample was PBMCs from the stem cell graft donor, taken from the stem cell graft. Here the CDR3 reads CASSPSGAGNQPQHF. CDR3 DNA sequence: TGTGCCAGCTCCCCCAGTGGGGCTGGCAATCAGCCCCAGCATTTT.